These T cell receptor beta chains were read from a single sample in a study of blood T cell repertoires in COVID-19. Assay used: immunoSEQ multiplex PCR; TCRdb lists only in-frame clones, some missing. Among roughly 59,000 clones listed, around four fifths were seen once. The sample was peripheral blood. All receptors derive from a man aged 80 or over with acute or convalescent COVID-19. The CDR3 runs from the conserved cysteine through the conserved F or W. A D gene is named only where the DNA matches it firmly. Not all rows give a size; the values are once, few, many and, for expanded clones, a class.

cdr3_length clone_size j_call v_call d_call cdr3_aa cdr3_nt
15 many TRBJ2-7 TRBV20-1 TRBD2 CSASEPGLESREQYF TGCAGTGCTAGTGAACCGGGACTAGAGTCGAGGGAGCAGTACTTC
15 once TRBJ1-1 TRBV2 - CASSPTGLSNTEAFF TGTGCCAGCAGCCCCACCGGACTGTCGAACACTGAAGCTTTCTTT
15 once TRBJ2-1 TRBV5-1 - CASSLVAASYNEQFF TGCGCCAGCAGCTTGGTGGCGGCCTCCTACAATGAGCAGTTCTTC
15 - TRBJ1-1 TRBV19 - CASSKAVGGLTEAFF TGTGCCAGTAGTAAGGCGGTCGGGGGGCTTACTGAAGCTTTCTTT
14 - TRBJ2-7 TRBV7-7 TRBD1 CASSLDRSSYEQYF TGTGCTAGCAGCTTGGACAGGTCCTCCTACGAGCAGTACTTC
16 - TRBJ2-3 TRBV11-3 - CASSLGAQRSTDTQYF TGTGCCAGCAGCTTAGGGGCACAACGGAGCACAGATACGCAGTATTTT
14 - TRBJ2-5 TRBV6-5 - CASTEGGAGETQYF TGTGCCAGCACCGAAGGGGGGGCGGGGGAGACCCAGTACTTC
14 few TRBJ2-3 TRBV18 - CASSPTDYTDTQYF TGTGCCAGCTCACCAACAGATTACACAGATACGCAGTATTTT
13 - TRBJ1-2 TRBV11-3 - CASSLDRRGGYTF TGTGCCAGCAGCTTAGATCGAAGGGGAGGCTACACCTTC
13 - TRBJ1-1 TRBV5-6 - CASSLVKNTEAFF TGTGCCAGCAGCTTGGTTAAGAACACTGAAGCTTTCTTT
14 - TRBJ1-5 TRBV2 - CASTRESGAQPQHF TGTGCCAGCACCCGCGAGAGTGGGGCTCAGCCCCAGCATTTT
15 - TRBJ2-7 TRBV10-1 TRBD1 CATEEGTGGSYEQYF TGCGCCACCGAGGAGGGGACAGGGGGCTCCTACGAGCAGTACTTC
16 - TRBJ2-7 TRBV11-3 TRBD1 CASSSPGQGDSYEQYF TGTGCCAGCAGCTCCCCCGGACAGGGGGACTCCTACGAGCAGTACTTC
15 - TRBJ2-4 TRBV5-5 TRBD2 CASSLREEAKNIQYF TGTGCCAGCAGCTTGCGGGAGGAAGCCAAAAACATTCAGTACTTC
17 few TRBJ1-1 TRBV5-1 TRBD1 CASSSTGTGTMNTEAFF TGCGCCAGCAGCTCCACCGGGACAGGGACCATGAACACTGAAGCTTTCTTT
16 - TRBJ1-2 TRBV5-6 - CASSPRVGQSNYGYTF TGTGCCAGCAGCCCCAGGGTAGGACAGTCTAACTATGGCTACACCTTC
15 - TRBJ1-1 TRBV6-6 - CASSYSLLSNTEAFF TGTGCCAGCAGTTACTCGCTACTGTCGAACACTGAAGCTTTCTTT
22 - TRBJ2-1 TRBV28 TRBD1 CASLTFTPSLYTGESSYNEQFF TGTGCCAGCCTTACATTTACCCCCTCGCTCTACACAGGGGAAAGCTCCTACAATGAGCAGTTCTTC
15 once TRBJ1-3 TRBV2 - CASSPTTGSGNTIYF TGTGCCAGCAGTCCGACGACAGGCTCTGGAAACACCATATATTTT